This T cell receptor beta chain was captured in a study of cytomegalovirus exposure and HLA in healthy donors. The primer mix had 60 Vbeta and 13 Jbeta primers. TCRdb keeps only in-frame clones here, not all; method: immunoSEQ multiplex PCR. The data contain around 99,000 clones, 65% to 90% of them seen just once; the ten biggest clones take up under 2.5%. Germline trimming cut 0 bases from V and 9 bases from J; bases unmatched to any gene: 24. CDR1 and CDR2 from the germline V gene are MGHRA and YSYEKL. The CDR3 contains 21 residues. Donors in the study were healthy people who gave bone marrow. The chain employs TRBV4-1 and TRBJ2-1, with 9 bases fitting TRBD2. This TCR was sampled from a woman in her 30s in good health and CMV-seronegative. The source material was PBMCs. The CDR3, as DNA: TGCGCCAGCAGCCAAGAGGTGGAGGGAAGGTATAGCGGGAGTTTAGAGCGTGAGCAGTTCTTC. Protein product: CASSQEVEGRYSGSLEREQFF.